A single sample gave rise to the 22 T cell receptor beta chains below, sequenced in a study of T cell responses to AZD1222 COVID-19 vaccine. Measured with immunoSEQ multiplex PCR; TCRdb has only the in-frame clones, and not every one. The sample has about 30,000 clones; roughly nine tenths are singletons. This sample comprised peripheral blood, obtained on day 0 of AZD1222 vaccination. Receptor source: an adult in good health.

V gene TRBV7-2 combines with J gene TRBJ1-2; D is unresolved. Trimming cost V 4 bases and J 0 bases, with 9 bases left between them. CDR1 is SGHTA and CDR2 is FQGNSA in the germline V gene. The length of the CDR3 is 14 residues. The CDR3, as DNA: TGTGCCAGCAGCTCCAGGTCTTCTAACTATGGCTACACCTTC. It yields the protein CASSSRSSNYGYTF.

The J gene is TRBJ2-3, the V gene TRBV6-1; 8 nucleotides agree with TRBD2. The V gene end was trimmed by 3 bases and the J gene end by 5 bases; junction bases not matched to a gene: 4. Germline values: CDR1 MNHNS, CDR2 SASEGT. This CDR3 comprises 14 residues. In DNA form, the CDR3 reads TGTGCCAGCAGTGATTCGGGGGGGGGAGATACGCAGTATTTT. Its protein is CASSDSGGGDTQYF.

The chain joins TRBV5-1 to TRBJ1-1; possibly TRBD1 for D (5 bases). Germline CDR1 is SGHRS and CDR2 is YFSETQ. The germline V and J ends were trimmed by 4 bases and 0 bases, with 7 bases remaining between them. This CDR3 region has 13 residues. CDR3 sequence: CASSEGVNTEAFF. CDR3 DNA: TGCGCCAGCAGCGAAGGGGTGAACACTGAAGCTTTCTTT.

The chain joins TRBV12-3 or TRBV12-4 to TRBJ1-5; D remains ambiguous. The CDR3 has 13 residues. Deletions cut 3 bases from V and 3 bases from J, with 6 bases between. The CDR3: CASSFDPNQPQHF. CDR3 in DNA: TGTGCCAGCAGTTTTGACCCCAATCAGCCCCAGCATTTT.

J is TRBJ2-5 and V is TRBV7-2; D call uncertain. Trimming took off 3 bases at V and 1 base at J, with 15 bases between the two ends. Germline V gene lookup returns CDR1 SGHTA and CDR2 FQGNSA. This CDR3 spans 16 amino acids. The CDR3 bases are TGTGCCAGCAGCTTCCCCCCCGGTCGGATCCAAGAGACCCAGTACTTC. Its translation is CASSFPPGRIQETQYF.

This clone was seen a handful of times. This chain joins TRBV19 and TRBJ2-5, with D unclear. CDR3 length: 9 residues. The germline V gene has CDR1 LNHDA and CDR2 SQIVND (reference sequence). V was trimmed by 10 bases and J by 10 bases, leaving 10 bases between them. The chain's CDR3 is CAKSYVQYF. For the CDR3, the DNA is TGTGCCAAGTCGTATGTCCAGTACTTC.

The J gene is TRBJ2-7, the V gene TRBV7-2; D is perhaps TRBD1 (6 bases). Germline V gives CDR1 SGHTA, CDR2 FQGNSA. The V gene lost 1 base and the J gene lost 2 bases, with 6 bases spanning the gap. CDR3 length equals 13 residues. CDR3 amino acids: CASSLGGPYEQYF. The CDR3 bases are TGTGCCAGCAGCTTAGGGGGGCCCTACGAGCAGTACTTC.

The CDR3 DNA follows: TGTGCCAGCAGCCGTAGGGACGAGCAGTACTTC. This gives the protein CASSRRDEQYF. The chain joins TRBV6-6 to TRBJ2-7, with no clear D. This CDR3 contains 11 residues. Per germline, CDR1 MNHNY and CDR2 SVGAGI (reference sequence). Trimming stripped 6 bases from V and 5 bases from J, with 8 bases between.

J is TRBJ1-2 and V is TRBV7-9, with 7 bases lining up with TRBD1. The CDR3 spans 13 residues. Germline CDR1 reads SEHNR; CDR2 reads FQNEAQ (reference sequence). V lost 4 bases and J lost 6; bases outside the gene matches: 5. The CDR3 nucleotides are TGTGCCAGCAGCTACCGACAGGGTGATGGCTACACCTTC. It codes for CASSYRQGDGYTF.

V is TRBV3-1 (or the pseudogene TRBV3-2) and J is TRBJ2-1; 9 bases line up with TRBD1. This CDR3 contains 16 residues. V lost 1 base, J lost 5 bases, and 6 bases stayed unmatched. Germline loops: CDR1 LGHDT, CDR2 YNNKEL (reference sequence). CDR3: CASSQGPGQGHNEQFF. Here the CDR3 DNA reads TGTGCCAGCAGCCAAGGGCCAGGACAGGGGCACAATGAGCAGTTCTTC.

The V and J genes are TRBV7-5 and TRBJ2-5; TRBD1 was called by the table and not checked on the DNA. TRBV7-5 is shown as a pseudogene. The CDR3 loop spans 14 amino acids. CDR3 loop: CARSFPLQEETQYF. The CDR3 DNA reads TGTGCCAGAAGTTTCCCACTGCAGGAAGAGACCCAGTACTTC.

This rearrangement joins TRBV19 to TRBJ2-2; 9 positions agree with TRBD2. The ends lost 4 bases at V and 7 bases at J; junction bases unmatched: 7. This CDR3 region has 15 residues. Germline CDR1 is LNHDA and CDR2 is SQIVND (reference sequence). CDR3 sequence reads: CASSSQRGDIGELFF. CDR3 in DNA: TGTGCCAGTAGTAGCCAGCGGGGGGATATCGGGGAGCTGTTTTTT.

This rearrangement joins TRBV29-1 to TRBJ1-2; D gene ambiguous. The CDR3 contains 10 residues. Per the germline V gene, CDR1 is SQVTM and CDR2 is ANQGSEA. In DNA form, the CDR3 reads TGCACCACCGGAGGAGAACGCTACACCTTC. Its protein product is CTTGGERYTF.

V is TRBV9 and J is TRBJ1-3; no firm D call. This CDR3 spans 16 amino acids. Germline CDR1 SGDLS, CDR2 YYNGEE. V lost 0 bases and J 0 bases, leaving 10 bases between the germline ends. CDR3 in amino acids: CASSVDMEPSGNTIYF. CDR3 nucleotides: TGTGCCAGCAGCGTAGATATGGAGCCCTCTGGAAACACCATATATTTT.

The gene calls are TRBV7-9 and TRBJ1-4; 7 bases are a match to TRBD1. CDR3 length: 16 residues. V lost 1 base and J lost 5; bases outside the gene matches: 7. Germline CDR1 reads SEHNR; CDR2 reads FQNEAQ (reference sequence). The CDR3 reads CASSLVTGTANEKLFF. Here the CDR3 DNA reads TGTGCCAGCAGCTTAGTTACCGGGACAGCGAATGAAAAACTGTTTTTT. The variable domain in full, with the rest retrieved from reference TRBV7-9 and TRBJ1-4, is DTGVSQNPRHKITKRGQNVTFRCDPISEHNRLYWYRQTLGQGPEFLTYFQNEAQLEKSRLLSDRFSAERPKGSFSTLEIQRTEQGDSAMYLCASSLVTGTANEKLFFGSGTQLSVL.

This clone was seen a single time. The J gene is TRBJ2-3, the V gene TRBV6-2 or TRBV6-3; 9 bases agree with TRBD2. The CDR3 sequence is 16 residues long. Trimming took 0 bases from V and 4 from J; bases not matched to a gene: 5. Germline V gene sequence: CDR1 MNHEY, CDR2 SVGEGT. CDR3 coding DNA: TGTGCCAGCAGTTACTCGGGCGGGGGGGCATCAGATACGCAGTATTTT. It codes for CASSYSGGGASDTQYF.

This clone was detected a few times. The chain recombines TRBV7-9 with TRBJ2-1, with unresolved D. Germline V gene data show CDR1 as SEHNR and CDR2 as FQNEAQ (reference sequence). The germline V and J ends were trimmed by 3 bases and 5 bases, with 11 bases remaining between them. The CDR3 is 14 residues long. CDR3 sequence reads: CASSFDRNNNEQFF. CDR3 DNA: TGTGCCAGCAGCTTTGATAGAAACAACAATGAGCAGTTCTTC.

This chain links TRBV5-1 with TRBJ1-1, with D perhaps matching TRBD1 (6 bases). Trimming took off 4 bases at V and 1 base at J, with 14 bases between the two ends. Germline V gene lookup returns CDR1 SGHRS and CDR2 YFSETQ. The CDR3 contains 15 residues. The CDR3 nucleotides are TGCGCCAGCAGCACTACAGGGTGGGAGAACACTGAAGCTTTCTTT. It encodes CASSTTGWENTEAFF.

The genes are TRBV3-1 (or the pseudogene TRBV3-2) and TRBJ2-3; 16 bases align to TRBD2. Germline CDR1 reads LGHDT; CDR2 reads YNNKEL (reference sequence). The CDR3 has 18 amino acids. The trim removed 0 bases at V and 4 bases at J, leaving 4 bases unmatched. CDR3 coding DNA: TGTGCCAGCAGCCAAGAAGGGACTAGCGGGGGGGCGGCAGATACGCAGTATTTT. Translated: CASSQEGTSGGAADTQYF.

The chain uses TRBV3-1 (or the pseudogene TRBV3-2) and TRBJ2-1, with TRBD1 identical over 7 bases. Germline V gives CDR1 LGHDT, CDR2 YNNKEL (reference sequence). The V segment lost 2 bases and the J segment 9 bases; nucleotides outside the gene matches: 13. This CDR3 comprises 16 residues. CDR3 sequence reads: CASSQTGTAMLGEQFF. Here the CDR3 DNA reads TGTGCCAGCAGCCAAACCGGGACAGCAATGTTGGGTGAGCAGTTCTTC.

The genes are TRBV24-1 and TRBJ2-7; D ambiguous. The CDR3 contains 15 residues. Looked up from germline, CDR1 is KGHDR and CDR2 is SFDVKD. V dropped 4 bases and J dropped 5 bases, with 17 bases sitting between them. The CDR3 DNA reads as TGTGCCACCAGTGACCCACCGTATGAAAGAAACGAGCAGTACTTC. Protein sequence: CATSDPPYERNEQYF.

V gene TRBV6-2 or TRBV6-3 combines with J gene TRBJ2-2, with no clear D. Per germline, CDR1 MNHEY and CDR2 SVGEGT. This CDR3 is 12 amino acids long. V was cut by 5 bases and J by 9 bases, with 10 bases left in between. In DNA, the CDR3 is TGTGCCAGCAGTACCCGGCCAAGGGAGCTGTTTTTT. Its protein is CASSTRPRELFF.